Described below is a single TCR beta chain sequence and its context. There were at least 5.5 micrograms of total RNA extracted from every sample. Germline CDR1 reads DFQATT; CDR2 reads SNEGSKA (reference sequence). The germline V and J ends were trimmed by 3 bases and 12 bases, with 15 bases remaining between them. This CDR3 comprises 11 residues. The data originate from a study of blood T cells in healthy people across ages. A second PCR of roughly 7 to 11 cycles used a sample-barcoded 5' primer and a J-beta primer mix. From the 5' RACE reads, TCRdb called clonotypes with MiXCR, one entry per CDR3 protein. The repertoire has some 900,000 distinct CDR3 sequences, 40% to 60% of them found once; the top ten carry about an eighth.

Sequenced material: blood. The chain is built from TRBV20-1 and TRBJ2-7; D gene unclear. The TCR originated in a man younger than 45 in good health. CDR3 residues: CSASFQAGLYF. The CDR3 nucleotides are TGCAGTGCTAGTTTTCAGGCAGGTTTGTACTTC.